This T cell receptor beta chain was recorded in a study of vaccination and CD4 T cells after COVID-19. Study-wide context: Either a CEFX pool, an HIV-1 Nef pool, or no peptide was added to control cultures.

Noted treatment: approximately 9-day PBMC culture with coronavirus spike peptide pools or control peptides (ViraFEST assay). Sequenced with the Oncomine TCR Beta short-read assay was DNA taken from cultured CD4+ T cells. Once CD4+ T cells had been cultured, genomic DNA was extracted from them. From the PCR reads, TCRdb called clonotypes with MiXCR, one entry per CDR3 protein. The sample yields around 11,000 distinct CDR3 sequences, around 40% seen once. Study outcomes and limitations: The study found median SARS-CoV-2-reactive clonotypes rising from 21 to 38, not significantly. Convalescent patients displayed spike mono-reactivity in 304 of 307 vaccine-specific clones.

The CDR3 has 17 residues. V was clipped by 5 bases and J by 10 bases, with 25 bases between them. Per the germline V gene, CDR1 is SGHRS and CDR2 is YFSETQ. By proportion, this clonotype is medium-sized. Antigen specificity is unknown. The receptor comes from a human donor who had recovered from COVID-19. The chain has TRBV5-1 and TRBJ1-6; tentative D call: TRBD1 (5 bases). Sample: CD4+ T cells from blood, cultured in vitro. CDR3 loop: CASRNKPQLGVISPLHF. In nucleotides, the CDR3 is TGCGCCAGCAGAAACAAGCCACAATTAGGGGTGATATCACCCCTCCACTTT.